This is a list of T cell receptor beta chains from one sample in a study of cytomegalovirus exposure and HLA in healthy donors. The repertoire was sequenced with immunoSEQ multiplex PCR; TCRdb's copy has only in-frame clones and lacks some. The repertoire holds some 85,000 clones, around 75% seen once, with about 2.9% in the top ten. What was sequenced was PBMCs. Receptors were obtained from a man aged 40-49 years in good health and CMV-seronegative. Both conserved end residues are part of each CDR3. The D gene is left open where the match is weak. The size field is filled for only some rows; it gives once, few, many or a size class.

V: TRBV19; size: -; length: 15; J: TRBJ2-2; D: -; DNA: TGTGCCAGTAGTCCCGGGACAACGAACACCGGGGAGCTGTTTTTT; CDR3: CASSPGTTNTGELFF
V: TRBV5-6; size: few; length: 15; J: TRBJ1-1; D: -; DNA: TGTGCCAGCAGCTTCCCTGGGACGGGGCGGGGTGAAGCTTTCTTT; CDR3: CASSFPGTGRGEAFF
V: TRBV27; size: -; length: 13; J: TRBJ2-2; D: TRBD1; DNA: TGTGCCAGCAGAACGACAGGGGTCCGGGAGCTGTTTTTT; CDR3: CASRTTGVRELFF
V: TRBV4-3; size: few; length: 13; J: TRBJ2-7; D: -; DNA: TGCGCCAGCAGCCAAGACACAAAATACGAGCAGTACTTC; CDR3: CASSQDTKYEQYF
V: TRBV5-1; size: few; length: 16; J: TRBJ2-7; D: TRBD1; DNA: TGCGCCAGCAGCCCACCTCGGGACAGGGCTTTCGACGAGCAGTACTTC; CDR3: CASSPPRDRAFDEQYF
V: TRBV5-4; size: -; length: 15; J: TRBJ1-1; D: TRBD1; DNA: TGTGCCAGCAGCTTGGCCTGGCCAGGGGGCACTGAAGCTTTCTTT; CDR3: CASSLAWPGGTEAFF
V: TRBV10-3; size: -; length: 15; J: TRBJ2-7; D: TRBD1; DNA: TGTGCCATCAGATCCGGACAGGGAATCCCCTACGAGCAGTACTTC; CDR3: CAIRSGQGIPYEQYF
V: TRBV27; size: -; length: 16; J: TRBJ2-7; D: TRBD1; DNA: TGTGCCAGCGGGGAGCCAAGCAGGGGGCGTATCGCCGAGCAGTACTTC; CDR3: CASGEPSRGRIAEQYF
V: TRBV19; size: once; length: 13; J: TRBJ2-2; D: TRBD1; DNA: TGTGCCAGTAGAAACAGGGGGACTGGGGAGCTGTTTTTT; CDR3: CASRNRGTGELFF
V: TRBV5-4; size: few; length: 17; J: TRBJ1-2; D: TRBD1; DNA: TGTGCCAGCAGCCCACCCGCAGGGGCAGGGGGATACTATGGCTACACCTTC; CDR3: CASSPPAGAGGYYGYTF
V: TRBV27; size: once; length: 18; J: TRBJ1-2; D: TRBD1; DNA: TGTGCCAGCAGTTCGCCTGGGACAGGGGGAGGGGGAAACTATGGCTACACCTTC; CDR3: CASSSPGTGGGGNYGYTF
V: TRBV9; size: -; length: 13; J: TRBJ1-1; D: -; DNA: TGTGCCAGCAGCCCCCCCAGCGGCACTGAAGCTTTCTTT; CDR3: CASSPPSGTEAFF
V: TRBV2; size: -; length: 15; J: TRBJ1-5; D: TRBD1; DNA: TGTGCCAGCAGTCGACAGGGTGAGGCTAATCAGCCCCAGCATTTT; CDR3: CASSRQGEANQPQHF
V: TRBV7-7; size: -; length: 14; J: TRBJ2-5; D: -; DNA: TGTGCCAGCAGCTTAGGACTGAGTAAGGAGACCCAGTACTTC; CDR3: CASSLGLSKETQYF
V: TRBV7-2; size: -; length: 13; J: TRBJ1-2; D: -; DNA: TGTGCCAGCAGGACTCCATGGCACTATGGCTACACCTTC; CDR3: CASRTPWHYGYTF
V: TRBV25-1; size: -; length: 16; J: TRBJ1-1; D: -; DNA: TGTGCCAGCAGACCTAACGGTGAGGGCATGAACACTGAAGCTTTCTTT; CDR3: CASRPNGEGMNTEAFF
V: TRBV30; size: -; length: 16; J: TRBJ2-7; D: -; DNA: TGTGCCTGGAGTCGGGGTAGGACTGCCAACTCCTACGAGCAGTACTTC; CDR3: CAWSRGRTANSYEQYF
V: TRBV15; size: -; length: 16; J: TRBJ2-1; D: -; DNA: TGTGCCACCAGCACGTCCCGACAGACGGTATACAATGAGCAGTTCTTC; CDR3: CATSTSRQTVYNEQFF
V: TRBV5-5; size: -; length: 17; J: TRBJ1-5; D: -; DNA: TGTGCCAGCAGCTTGTCGGTAGCTCAGTATAGCAATCAGCCCCAGCATTTT; CDR3: CASSLSVAQYSNQPQHF
V: TRBV27; size: -; length: 16; J: TRBJ1-2; D: -; DNA: TGTGCCAGCAGTTTATCTCGGGGGAACAGTTGGGATGGCTACACCTTC; CDR3: CASSLSRGNSWDGYTF
V: TRBV27; size: -; length: 16; J: TRBJ2-6; D: -; DNA: TGTGCCAGCAGTACGGGGGGCGGGACTGGGGCCAACGTCCTGACTTTC; CDR3: CASSTGGGTGANVLTF
V: TRBV9; size: -; length: 19; J: TRBJ1-2; D: -; DNA: TGTGCCAGCAGCGTAGAAAGTAGGCCAGGGGATGGGGCCTTCGGTGGCTACACCTTC; CDR3: CASSVESRPGDGAFGGYTF
V: TRBV25-1; size: once; length: 14; J: TRBJ2-5; D: -; DNA: TGTGCCAGCGGATTATGGCAGGAAAAAGAGACCCAGTACTTC; CDR3: CASGLWQEKETQYF
V: TRBV5-1; size: few; length: 15; J: TRBJ2-1; D: TRBD1; DNA: TGCGCCAGCAGCTTGGACGGGACAGGTTACAATGAGCAGTTCTTC; CDR3: CASSLDGTGYNEQFF
V: TRBV7-2; size: few; length: 14; J: TRBJ2-1; D: TRBD2; DNA: TGTGCCAGCAGCGCCCGGGACTACCTCAATGAGCAGTTCTTC; CDR3: CASSARDYLNEQFF
V: TRBV27; size: -; length: 15; J: TRBJ2-3; D: TRBD2; DNA: TGTGCCAGCAGTTTTCTAGCGGGTTACACAGATACGCAGTATTTT; CDR3: CASSFLAGYTDTQYF
V: TRBV5-6; size: -; length: 14; J: TRBJ1-3; D: -; DNA: TGTGCCAGCAGCTTAAGGGGTCTGGTGAACACCATATATTTT; CDR3: CASSLRGLVNTIYF
V: TRBV7-2; size: -; length: 17; J: TRBJ2-3; D: TRBD2; DNA: TGTGCCAGCAGCTTACGACTTTCTAGCGGGGGCTTCGATACGCAGTATTTT; CDR3: CASSLRLSSGGFDTQYF
V: TRBV5-6; size: -; length: 12; J: TRBJ1-2; D: TRBD1; DNA: TGTGCCAGCAGCCTACAGGGGTATGGCTACACCTTC; CDR3: CASSLQGYGYTF
V: TRBV10-3; size: few; length: 13; J: TRBJ1-4; D: -; DNA: TGTGCCATCAGAGGGGGTCCGGGGGAAAAACTGTTTTTT; CDR3: CAIRGGPGEKLFF
V: TRBV9; size: -; length: 15; J: TRBJ2-1; D: TRBD2; DNA: TGTGCCAGCAGCGTGACTAGCGGGGGGGGAAATGAGCAGTTCTTC; CDR3: CASSVTSGGGNEQFF
V: TRBV30; size: -; length: 15; J: TRBJ1-5; D: -; DNA: TGTGCCTGGAGTGTAGGCCAGGGTCTCAATCAGCCCCAGCATTTT; CDR3: CAWSVGQGLNQPQHF
V: TRBV5-6; size: -; length: 15; J: TRBJ2-5; D: -; DNA: TGTGCCAGCAGCTTGGCCCAGGGAGGACCCGAGACCCAGTACTTC; CDR3: CASSLAQGGPETQYF
V: TRBV9; size: few; length: 12; J: TRBJ2-1; D: -; DNA: TGTGCCAGCAGCCAGGACTACAATGAGCAGTTCTTC; CDR3: CASSQDYNEQFF
V: TRBV4-3; size: few; length: 20; J: TRBJ1-1; D: -; DNA: TGCGCCAGCAGCCAAGATACTTCAGGTGAACTCCAGATAATGAACACTGAAGCTTTCTTT; CDR3: CASSQDTSGELQIMNTEAFF
V: TRBV2; size: -; length: 15; J: TRBJ2-2; D: -; DNA: TGTGCCAGCAGTGAGAGGGGGTCGAACACCGGGGAGCTGTTTTTT; CDR3: CASSERGSNTGELFF
V: TRBV28; size: -; length: 13; J: TRBJ1-3; D: -; DNA: TGTGCCAGCAGTTATATCTCTGGAAACACCATATATTTT; CDR3: CASSYISGNTIYF
V: TRBV4-1; size: -; length: 12; J: TRBJ1-4; D: -; DNA: TGCGCCAGCAGCCACCCCGGGATCCAACTGTTTTTT; CDR3: CASSHPGIQLFF
V: TRBV4-3; size: few; length: 16; J: TRBJ1-6; D: TRBD1; DNA: TGCGCCAGCAGCCAGGCCGGGACAGGGTCTCACTCACCCCTCCACTTT; CDR3: CASSQAGTGSHSPLHF
V: TRBV28; size: -; length: 13; J: TRBJ1-4; D: -; DNA: TGTGCCAGCGGCCCAGGGGTAGTGGAAAAACTGTTTTTT; CDR3: CASGPGVVEKLFF
V: TRBV19; size: -; length: 16; J: TRBJ2-1; D: TRBD2; DNA: TGTGCCAGTAGTCCCACCCATAGCGGGGGGGTCAATGAGCAGTTCTTC; CDR3: CASSPTHSGGVNEQFF
V: TRBV7-2; size: -; length: 14; J: TRBJ1-3; D: TRBD1; DNA: TGTGCCAGCAGAGCGACAGGGTCGGGAAACACCATATATTTT; CDR3: CASRATGSGNTIYF
V: TRBV27; size: -; length: 17; J: TRBJ1-1; D: -; DNA: TGTGCCAGCAGTTTAAAGGTCTTCGGAGACGCCCCTAGTGAAGCTTTCTTT; CDR3: CASSLKVFGDAPSEAFF
V: TRBV27; size: -; length: 15; J: TRBJ2-7; D: -; DNA: TGTGCCAGCAGTTGGAACGCGGTCCCTGGGGGCGAGCAGTACTTC; CDR3: CASSWNAVPGGEQYF
V: TRBV7-2; size: -; length: 12; J: TRBJ2-1; D: -; DNA: TGTGCCAGCAGCGTCAGACTCGGGATGACGATCTTC; CDR3: CASSVRLGMTIF
V: TRBV19; size: -; length: 14; J: TRBJ1-1; D: -; DNA: TGTGCCAGTAGGGACAGACGACTGCACACTGAAGCTTTCTTT; CDR3: CASRDRRLHTEAFF
V: TRBV10-2; size: -; length: 14; J: TRBJ1-6; D: -; DNA: TGCGCCAGCAAAACTGGGACAATGCATTCACCCCTCCACTTT; CDR3: CASKTGTMHSPLHF